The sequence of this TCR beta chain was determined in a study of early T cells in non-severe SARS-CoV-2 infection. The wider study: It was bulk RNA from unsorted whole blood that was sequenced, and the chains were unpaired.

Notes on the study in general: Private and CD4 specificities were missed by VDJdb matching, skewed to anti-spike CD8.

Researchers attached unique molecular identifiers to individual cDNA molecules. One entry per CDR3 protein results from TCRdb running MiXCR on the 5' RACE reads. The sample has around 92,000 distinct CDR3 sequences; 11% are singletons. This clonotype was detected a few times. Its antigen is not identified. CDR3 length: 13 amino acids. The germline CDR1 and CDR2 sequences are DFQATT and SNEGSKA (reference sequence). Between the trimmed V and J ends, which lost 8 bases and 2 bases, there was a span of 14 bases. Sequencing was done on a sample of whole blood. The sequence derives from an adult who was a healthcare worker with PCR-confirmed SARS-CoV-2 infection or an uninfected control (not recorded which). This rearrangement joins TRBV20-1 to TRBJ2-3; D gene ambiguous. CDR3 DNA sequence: TGCAGTCCAACCGGCCATCCCACAGATACGCAGTATTTT. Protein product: CSPTGHPTDTQYF.